The 28 T cell receptor beta chains below come from one sample, sequenced in a study of T-cell reconstitution after alpha-beta-depleted transplantation in children. Preparation of the TCRbeta library was carried out with unique molecular identifiers. One entry per CDR3 protein results from TCRdb running MiXCR on the PCR reads. This table holds around 450,000 distinct CDR3 sequences, 15% to 20% found once. The specimen comprised PBMCs, mostly from graft donor cells, sampled 360 days after TCRalphabeta/CD19-depleted stem cell transplant. The receptors originated from a boy in the first two years of life who had a stem cell transplant for Wiskott-Aldrich syndrome, so the T cells may come from the graft donor.

This clonotype was observed a handful of times. The V call is TRBV4-2, the J call TRBJ2-3; 8 bases are shared with TRBD2. The CDR3 totals 17 residues. V shed 0 bases and J 7 bases; nucleotides not matched to a gene: 12. Germline V lookup: CDR1 LGHNA, CDR2 YNFKEQ. CDR3: CASSQDLTRLATYTQYF. The CDR3 bases are TGTGCCAGCAGCCAAGATTTGACGAGACTAGCGACATATACGCAGTATTTT.

The sample holds a few counts of this clonotype. V and J are TRBV6-4 and TRBJ2-1; 8 bases line up with TRBD2. CDR1 is MRHNA, CDR2 SNTAGT, per germline. CDR3 length: 17 amino acids. J lost 0 bases, V lost 0 bases, and 4 bases had no gene match. The CDR3 DNA follows: TGTGCCAGCAGTGACTCTTCCGGGACTAGCTCCTACAATGAGCAGTTCTTC. It codes for CASSDSSGTSSYNEQFF.

In its sample, this clonotype was seen a few times. The V and J genes are TRBV28 and TRBJ2-1; TRBD1 agrees at 8 bases. Looked up from germline, CDR1 is MDHEN and CDR2 is SYDVKM. The CDR3 totals 16 residues. The V segment lost 4 bases and the J segment 3 bases; nucleotides outside the gene matches: 8. CDR3 sequence (DNA): TGTGCCAGCAGTTCCCTCGACAGGGGATTCTACAATGAGCAGTTCTTC. Protein sequence: CASSSLDRGFYNEQFF.

The gene calls are TRBV11-3 and TRBJ2-7, with a tentative D call TRBD2 (6 bases). V was pared by 1 base and J by 5 bases, with 15 bases between. There are 15 residues in the CDR3. Germline values: CDR1 SGHNT, CDR2 YENEEA. The CDR3 loop is CASSLGAGRFDEQYF. The CDR3 coding sequence is TGTGCCAGCAGCTTAGGTGCAGGGAGGTTCGACGAGCAGTACTTC.

Many counts were recorded for this clonotype. The chain is built from TRBV4-3 and TRBJ2-1, with 9 bases identical to TRBD2. V shed 0 bases, J shed 6 bases, and the junction held 9 bases outside the gene matches. The CDR3 has 17 amino acids. Germline V gives CDR1 LGHNA, CDR2 YSLEER. CDR3 amino acids: CASSQEERGRAINEQFF. Here the CDR3 DNA reads TGCGCCAGCAGCCAAGAGGAACGCGGGAGGGCCATCAATGAGCAGTTCTTC.

V and J are TRBV7-6 and TRBJ2-1; unclear D gene. Trimming shortened V by 4 bases and J by 7 bases, and 11 bases separated the two germline ends. Germline-derived CDR1 and CDR2 are SGHVS and FNYEAQ. The CDR3 runs 13 residues. CDR3 nucleotide sequence: TGTGCCAGCAGCTCAAGGAGCCCTAATGAGCAGTTCTTC. Its protein product is CASSSRSPNEQFF.

This chain uses TRBV7-2 with TRBJ2-2, with unresolved D. CDR1 and CDR2 (germline): SGHTA, FQGNSA. The CDR3 loop spans 13 amino acids. V was cut by 6 bases and J by 0 bases, with 5 bases left in between. The CDR3 here is CASRFPNTGELFF. The CDR3 nucleotides read TGTGCCAGCAGATTCCCGAACACCGGGGAGCTGTTTTTT.

The DNA for the CDR3 is TGTGCCAGCAGCTTATCGTGGAGCTACAATGAGCAGTTCTTC. As protein: CASSLSWSYNEQFF. J is TRBJ2-1 and V is TRBV7-9; D is unresolved. Looked up from germline, CDR1 is SEHNR and CDR2 is FQNEAQ (reference sequence). With 2 bases removed from V and 3 bases from J, the gap between germline ends came to 8 bases. The CDR3 spans 14 residues. Based on the CDR3 plus reference TRBV7-9 and TRBJ2-1, the full variable domain is DTGVSQNPRHKITKRGQNVTFRCDPISEHNRLYWYRQTLGQGPEFLTYFQNEAQLEKSRLLSDRFSAERPKGSFSTLEIQRTEQGDSAMYLCASSLSWSYNEQFFGPGTRLTVL.

The genes are TRBV7-6 and TRBJ1-4, with 9 bases lining up with TRBD1. V lost 5 bases and J lost 5; bases outside the gene matches: 9. The CDR3 spans 16 residues. CDR1 and CDR2 (germline): SGHVS, FNYEAQ. The CDR3 coding sequence is TGTGCCAGCAGCGGACGACAGGGGGGCAGGAATGAAAAACTGTTTTTT. Translated: CASSGRQGGRNEKLFF.

This clonotype was counted a few times. The chain couples TRBV29-1 to TRBJ2-5; perhaps D is TRBD1 or TRBD2 (5 bases each). The ends were cut back, 6 bases at V and 5 bases at J, with 16 bases in the middle. The CDR3 is 13 residues long. CDR1 and CDR2 (germline): SQVTM, ANQGSEA. The CDR3 sequence is CSVMGRLIETQYF. The CDR3 DNA follows: TGCAGCGTAATGGGACGGCTTATCGAGACCCAGTACTTC.

The chain recombines TRBV27 with TRBJ2-7; 10 bases align to TRBD1. CDR1 and CDR2 from the germline V gene are MNHEY and SMNVEV (reference sequence). With V trimmed by 2 bases and J by 3 bases, 4 bases remained unmatched. The CDR3 runs to 15 residues. The CDR3 sequence: CASSLAGQGRYEQYF. In DNA form, the CDR3 reads TGTGCCAGCAGTTTAGCGGGACAGGGGCGCTACGAGCAGTACTTC.

This clonotype was detected a few times. This sequence joins TRBV20-1 and TRBJ2-7; TRBD1 might be the D (5 bases). This CDR3 has 14 amino acids. Germline V gene data show CDR1 as DFQATT and CDR2 as SNEGSKA (reference sequence). Trimming took 1 base from V and 5 from J, leaving 15 bases between them. The CDR3 loop reads CSARVPRDGDEQYF. Here the CDR3 DNA reads TGCAGTGCTAGAGTACCCAGGGATGGCGACGAGCAGTACTTC.

This clonotype came up a few times. The CDR3, as DNA: TGTGCCAGCTCACCAATTAGCTCCTTCGAGACCCAGTACTTC. Residues: CASSPISSFETQYF. The chain uses TRBV18 and TRBJ2-5; no reliable D call. V lost 2 bases to trimming and J lost 5 bases, with 12 bases between them. Germline V gene sequence: CDR1 KGHSH, CDR2 LQKENI. The CDR3 contains 14 residues.

The chain links TRBV6-5 to TRBJ2-5, with TRBD2 identical over 10 bases. Trimming took 0 bases from V and 5 from J; bases not matched to a gene: 9. The CDR3 is 17 residues long. Germline V gene lookup returns CDR1 MNHEY and CDR2 SVGAGI. CDR3 DNA: TGTGCCAGCAGTTACTCGCCCGGGACTAGCGCTTGGGAGACCCAGTACTTC. It codes for CASSYSPGTSAWETQYF.

The chain is built from TRBV18 and TRBJ2-7; TRBD1 matches 7 bases. The CDR3 sequence is 14 residues long. V lost 6 bases, J lost 2 bases, and 7 bases stayed unmatched. CDR1 is KGHSH and CDR2 is LQKENI in the germline V gene. The CDR3 loop reads CASSQTGTTYEQYF. The CDR3 bases are TGTGCCAGCTCCCAGACAGGGACAACCTACGAGCAGTACTTC. The whole variable domain, remainder taken from reference TRBV18 and TRBJ2-7, is NAGVMQNPRHLVRRRGQEARLRCSPMKGHSHVYWYRQLPEEGLKFMVYLQKENIIDESGMPKERFSAEFPKEGPSILRIQQVVRGDSAAYFCASSQTGTTYEQYFGPGTRLTVT.

The table lists this clonotype with a few counts. The rearrangement joins TRBV5-5 to TRBJ1-1, with D hard to call. Trimming took 0 bases from V and 11 from J, leaving 14 bases between them. The germline V gene has CDR1 SGHKS and CDR2 YYEKEE (reference sequence). This CDR3 has 13 amino acids. The CDR3 loop reads CASSLAPGVEAFF. CDR3 nucleotide sequence: TGTGCCAGCAGCTTGGCCCCCGGGGTCGAGGCTTTCTTT.

This clonotype was recorded many times. This sequence joins TRBV7-2 and TRBJ2-5; D perhaps matches TRBD1 (6 bases). V lost 1 base to trimming and J lost 2 bases, with 11 bases between them. CDR1 and CDR2 from the germline V gene are SGHTA and FQGNSA. The CDR3 totals 15 residues. CDR3 coding DNA: TGTGCCAGCAGCTTAGATGGTCAGGGGCAAGAGACCCAGTACTTC. It codes for CASSLDGQGQETQYF.

The J gene is TRBJ2-1, the V gene TRBV27, with TRBD1 identical over 7 bases. Trimming removed 4 bases from V and 5 bases from J; junction bases left unmatched: 8. The CDR3 length is 15 residues. The germline gives CDR1 MNHEY, CDR2 SMNVEV (reference sequence). This chain's CDR3 is CASSSRQGRDNEQFF. The CDR3 DNA is TGTGCCAGCAGTTCCCGACAGGGTAGGGACAATGAGCAGTTCTTC.

This clonotype was seen a handful of times. This sequence joins TRBV15 and TRBJ1-6; the D is unclear. V was shortened by 0 bases and J by 6 bases, with 9 bases between the two germline ends. The germline gives CDR1 LNHNV, CDR2 YYDKDF (reference sequence). The CDR3 extends over 15 amino acids. CDR3 nucleotide sequence: TGTGCCACCAGCAGAGATCCTCAGAGTAATTCACCCCTCCACTTT. Encoded protein: CATSRDPQSNSPLHF.

The table lists this clonotype with a few counts. The chain carries TRBV27 and TRBJ2-7, with 8 bases lining up with TRBD2. Germline V CDR1 and CDR2: MNHEY, SMNVEV (reference sequence). CDR3 size: 13 residues. J gave up 3 bases and V 5 bases, and 3 bases lay outside the gene matches. The CDR3 nucleotides are TGTGCCAGCAGTCCCGCGGGGGGCTACGAGCAGTACTTC. It yields the protein CASSPAGGYEQYF.

This clonotype has more than one count but fewer than ten. V gene TRBV24-1 combines with J gene TRBJ2-1; 7 nucleotides line up with TRBD1. CDR1 is KGHDR and CDR2 is SFDVKD in the germline V gene. The CDR3 has 15 amino acids. V lost 3 bases, J lost 7 bases, and 8 bases stayed unmatched. The chain's CDR3 is CATSDRQGSGNEQFF. The CDR3 DNA sequence: TGTGCCACCAGTGATCGACAGGGAAGTGGAAATGAGCAGTTCTTC.

This clonotype was seen only a few times. The chain has TRBV19 and TRBJ2-1, with 7 bases that match TRBD1. The CDR3 has 15 residues. The V and J ends lost 8 bases and 0 bases, in that order; junction bases with no gene match: 7. From germline, CDR1 is LNHDA and CDR2 SQIVND (reference sequence). The CDR3, as DNA: TGTGCCAGTGCGACCAGGGGGAGCTCCTACAATGAGCAGTTCTTC. Its translation is CASATRGSSYNEQFF.

This clonotype was seen only a few times. This chain connects TRBV2 to TRBJ2-1; D is undetermined. Germline V gives CDR1 SNHLY, CDR2 FYNNEI. V was clipped by 4 bases and J by 0 bases, with 16 bases between them. The CDR3 consists of 17 residues. CDR3 bases: TGTGCCAGCAGTGGTTCGTTGGCAGGCGACTCCTACAATGAGCAGTTCTTC. It codes for CASSGSLAGDSYNEQFF.

This clonotype was recorded only once. The chain carries TRBV24-1 and TRBJ2-1, with 8 bases fitting TRBD2. Germline V lookup: CDR1 KGHDR, CDR2 SFDVKD. V lost 5 bases, J lost 5 bases, and 7 bases stayed unmatched. The CDR3 length is 15 residues. The CDR3 DNA reads TGTGCCACCAGTGTAGCAGGACTAGCAAACAATGAGCAGTTCTTC. It is translated as CATSVAGLANNEQFF.

The chain joins TRBV7-9 to TRBJ2-1; D gene uncertain. Germline loops: CDR1 SEHNR, CDR2 FQNEAQ (reference sequence). CDR3 length: 16 amino acids. Trimming took 6 bases from V and 5 from J, leaving 20 bases between them. CDR3 region: CASRLSWPKTNNEQFF. CDR3 DNA sequence: TGTGCCAGCAGGCTGTCTTGGCCAAAAACCAACAATGAGCAGTTCTTC.

This clonotype was seen a few times. The chain employs TRBV7-2 and TRBJ2-7, with TRBD2 identical over 10 bases. J gave up 4 bases and V 6 bases, and 12 bases lay outside the gene matches. Germline CDR1 is SGHTA and CDR2 is FQGNSA. The CDR3 loop spans 16 amino acids. The CDR3 DNA reads TGTGCCAGCAGACGGAAGGTAGCGGGAGGCCCATACGAGCAGTACTTC. It translates to CASRRKVAGGPYEQYF.

The chain carries TRBV27 and TRBJ2-5, with a tentative D call TRBD2 (5 bases). The CDR3 consists of 14 residues. The germline V gene encodes CDR1 MNHEY and CDR2 SMNVEV (reference sequence). The V end lost 4 bases, the J end lost 5 bases, and 14 bases lay between the germline ends. CDR3 loop: CASSSIIASETQYF. The CDR3 DNA reads as TGTGCCAGCAGTTCGATAATAGCGAGTGAGACCCAGTACTTC.

This clonotype has more than one count but fewer than ten. In DNA form, the CDR3 reads TGTGCCAGCAGGCTCCGGACCACGTACCAAGAGACCCAGTACTTC. Translation gives CASRLRTTYQETQYF. The rearrangement uses TRBV6-1 and TRBJ2-5; D call uncertain. Germline lookup yields CDR1 MNHNS and CDR2 SASEGT. The CDR3 extends over 15 amino acids. V lost 6 bases, J lost 0 bases, and 14 bases lay in between.